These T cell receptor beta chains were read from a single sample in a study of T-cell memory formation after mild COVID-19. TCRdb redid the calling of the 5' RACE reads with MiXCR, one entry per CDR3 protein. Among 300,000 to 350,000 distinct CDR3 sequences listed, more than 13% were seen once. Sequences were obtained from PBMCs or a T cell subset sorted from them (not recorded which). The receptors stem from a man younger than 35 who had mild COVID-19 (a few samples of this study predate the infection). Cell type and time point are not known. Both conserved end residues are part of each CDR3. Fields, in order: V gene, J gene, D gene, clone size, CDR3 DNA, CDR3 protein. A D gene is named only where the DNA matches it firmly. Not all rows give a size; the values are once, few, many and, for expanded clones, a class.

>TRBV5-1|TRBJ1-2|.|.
TGCGCCAGCAGCTTGGCCGCCGATGGCTACACCTTC
CASSLAADGYTF
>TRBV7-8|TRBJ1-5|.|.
TGTGCCAGCAGCGATGATATGAATCAGCCCCAGCATTTT
CASSDDMNQPQHF
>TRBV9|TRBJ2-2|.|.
TGTGCCAGCAGCGCCTGGGGGCGGGGGAACACCGGGGAGCTGTTTTTT
CASSAWGRGNTGELFF
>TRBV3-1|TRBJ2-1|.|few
TGTGCCAGCAGCCAGGGAGACTCTCGATACAATGAGCAGTTCTTC
CASSQGDSRYNEQFF
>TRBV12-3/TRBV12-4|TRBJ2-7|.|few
TGTGCCAGCAGTTCCGGGACACTTTGGCTCGAGCAGTACTTC
CASSSGTLWLEQYF
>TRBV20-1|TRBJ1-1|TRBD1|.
TGCAGTGCCTTGGACAGGGTGAACACTGAAGCTTTCTTT
CSALDRVNTEAFF
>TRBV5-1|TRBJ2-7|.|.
TGCGCCAGCAGCTTGGGCAGGCCCTACGAGCAGTACTTC
CASSLGRPYEQYF
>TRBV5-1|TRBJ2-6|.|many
TGCGCCAGCAGCTCCGGATCTGGGGCCAACGTCCTGACTTTC
CASSSGSGANVLTF
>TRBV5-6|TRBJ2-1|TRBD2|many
TGTGCCAGCAGCCTCAACCGGGACTACCAGTTCTTC
CASSLNRDYQFF
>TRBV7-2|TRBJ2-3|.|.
TGTGCCAGCAGCTTACAATTTCTTACAGGGCACACAGATACGCAGTATTTT
CASSLQFLTGHTDTQYF
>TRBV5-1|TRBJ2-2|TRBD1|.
TGCGCCAGCGACAGGGGGGAAAGCACCGGGGAGCTGTTTTTT
CASDRGESTGELFF
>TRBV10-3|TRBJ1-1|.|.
TGTGCCATCAGTGTCGGCAGGGCGGACACTGAAGCTTTCTTT
CAISVGRADTEAFF
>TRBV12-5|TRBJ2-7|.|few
TGTGCTAGTGGTTTGGTTCCCAAGGTCGAGCAGTACTTC
CASGLVPKVEQYF
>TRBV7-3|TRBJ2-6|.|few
TGTGCCAGCAGCCCACGTCCCTCTGGGGCCAACGTCCTGACTTTC
CASSPRPSGANVLTF
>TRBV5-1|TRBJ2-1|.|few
TGCGCCAGCAGCTTGGATAACAGGGTGGGCTCCTACAATGAGCAGTTCTTC
CASSLDNRVGSYNEQFF
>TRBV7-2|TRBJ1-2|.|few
TGTGCCAGCAGTCGAAGCTATAATGGGGTCGGAACGAGCTACACCTTC
CASSRSYNGVGTSYTF
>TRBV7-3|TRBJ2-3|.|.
TGTGCCAGCAGCTTAATTCGGCGGGGGCGCACAGATACGCAGTATTTT
CASSLIRRGRTDTQYF
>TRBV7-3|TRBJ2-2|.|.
TGTGCCAGCAGCTCAACAGGGTTCGCCGGGGAGCTGTTTTTT
CASSSTGFAGELFF
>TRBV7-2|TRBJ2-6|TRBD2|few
TGTGCCAGCAGCTTACCCAGTGATGCGGGGGGGATGAGCTCTGGGGCCAACGTCCTGACTTTC
CASSLPSDAGGMSSGANVLTF
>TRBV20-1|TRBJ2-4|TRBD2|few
TGCAGTGCTAGAGATTTCAGGACTAGCGGGATGGCAAACATTCAGTACTTC
CSARDFRTSGMANIQYF
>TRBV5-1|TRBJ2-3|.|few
TGCGCCAGCAGCTGGGGTCAGCGGCAGTATTTT
CASSWGQRQYF
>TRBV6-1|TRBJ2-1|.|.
TGTGCCAGCAGTGAAGGGAACCCTCTCAATGAGCAGTTCTTC
CASSEGNPLNEQFF
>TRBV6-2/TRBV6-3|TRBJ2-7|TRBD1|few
TGTGCCAGCAGTGAACCCGGGACAGGGGTTGTTTACGAGCAGTACTTC
CASSEPGTGVVYEQYF
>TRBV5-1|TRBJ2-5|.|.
TGCGCCAGCAGCGCCCTACAGGGTTACCTAGCGAATTACCAAGAGACCCAGTACTTC
CASSALQGYLANYQETQYF
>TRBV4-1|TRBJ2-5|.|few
TGCGCCAGCAGCCTGCGCACAGGCCTAAGAAGTCAAGAGACCCAGTACTTC
CASSLRTGLRSQETQYF
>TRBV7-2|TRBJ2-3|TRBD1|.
TGTGCCAGCAGCTTAGGGACAGGGGGTGTCTCTAGCACAGATACGCAGTATTTT
CASSLGTGGVSSTDTQYF
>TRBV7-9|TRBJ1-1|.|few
TGTGCCAGCAGCTTCAAGGGAACCATGAACACTGAAGCTTTCTTT
CASSFKGTMNTEAFF
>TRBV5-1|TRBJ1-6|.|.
TGCGCCAGCAGCGTGTGGGAGCGGGATTCACCCCTCCACTTT
CASSVWERDSPLHF
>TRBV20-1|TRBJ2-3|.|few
TGCAGTGCTAGAGGCGAGGGGGGCACAGATACGCAGTATTTT
CSARGEGGTDTQYF
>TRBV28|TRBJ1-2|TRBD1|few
TGTGCCAGCAGATTTGCCCAGGGGGGAACCTATGGCTACACCTTC
CASRFAQGGTYGYTF
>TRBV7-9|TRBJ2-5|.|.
TGTGCCAGCAGCCCAGGGCAGGGCAAGGAGGGGACCCAGTACTTC
CASSPGQGKEGTQYF
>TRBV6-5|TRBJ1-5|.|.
TGTGCCAGCAGTTACGGGACTCATCAGCCCCAGCATTTT
CASSYGTHQPQHF
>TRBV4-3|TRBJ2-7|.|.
TGCGCCAGCAGCCAGAGCACAGGCGGCGAGCAGTACTTC
CASSQSTGGEQYF